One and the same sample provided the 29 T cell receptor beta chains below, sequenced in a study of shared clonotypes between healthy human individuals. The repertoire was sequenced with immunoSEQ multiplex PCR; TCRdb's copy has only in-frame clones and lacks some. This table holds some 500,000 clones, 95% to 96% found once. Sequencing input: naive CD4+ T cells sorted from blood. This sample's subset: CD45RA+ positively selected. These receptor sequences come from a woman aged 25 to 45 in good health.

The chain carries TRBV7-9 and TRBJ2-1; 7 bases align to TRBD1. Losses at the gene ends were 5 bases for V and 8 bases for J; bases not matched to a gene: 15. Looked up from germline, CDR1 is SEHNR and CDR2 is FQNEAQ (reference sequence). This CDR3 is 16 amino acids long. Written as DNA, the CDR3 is TGTGCCAGCAGCCGGGGCGTCCGGGGACAGATCGATGAGCAGTTCTTC. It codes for CASSRGVRGQIDEQFF.

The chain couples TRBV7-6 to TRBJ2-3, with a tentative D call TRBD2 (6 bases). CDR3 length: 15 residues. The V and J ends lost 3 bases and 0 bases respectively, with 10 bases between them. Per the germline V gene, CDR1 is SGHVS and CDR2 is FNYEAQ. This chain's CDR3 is CASSFGGGSTDTQYF. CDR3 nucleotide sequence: TGTGCCAGCAGCTTCGGGGGTGGGAGCACAGATACGCAGTATTTT.

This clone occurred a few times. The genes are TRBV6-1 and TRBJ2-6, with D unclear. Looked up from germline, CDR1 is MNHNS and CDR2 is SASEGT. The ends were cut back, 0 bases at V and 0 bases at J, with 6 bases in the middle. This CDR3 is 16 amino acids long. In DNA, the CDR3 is TGTGCCAGCAGTGAAGCGGAGAGCTCTGGGGCCAACGTCCTGACTTTC. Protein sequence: CASSEAESSGANVLTF.

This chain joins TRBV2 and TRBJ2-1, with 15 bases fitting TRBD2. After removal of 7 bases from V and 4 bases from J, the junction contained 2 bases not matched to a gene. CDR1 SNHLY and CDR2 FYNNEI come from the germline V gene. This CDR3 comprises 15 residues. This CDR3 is CASIGTSGGYNEQFF. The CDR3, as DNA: TGTGCCAGCATTGGGACTAGCGGGGGGTACAATGAGCAGTTCTTC.

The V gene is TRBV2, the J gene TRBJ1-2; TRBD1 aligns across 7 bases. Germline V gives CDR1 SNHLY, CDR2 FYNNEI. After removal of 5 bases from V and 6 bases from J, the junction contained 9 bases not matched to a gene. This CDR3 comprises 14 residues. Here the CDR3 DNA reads TGTGCCAGCAGTTTCCGACAGGGTGTCAATGGCTACACCTTC. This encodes CASSFRQGVNGYTF.

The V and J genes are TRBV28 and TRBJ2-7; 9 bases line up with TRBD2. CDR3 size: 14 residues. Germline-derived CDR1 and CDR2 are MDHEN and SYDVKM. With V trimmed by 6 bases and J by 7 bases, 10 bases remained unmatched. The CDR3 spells CASSPGTSSREQYF. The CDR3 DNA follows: TGTGCCAGCAGCCCAGGGACTAGCTCGAGAGAGCAGTACTTC. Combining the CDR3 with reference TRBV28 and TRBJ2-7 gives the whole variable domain DVKVTQSSRYLVKRTGEKVFLECVQDMDHENMFWYRQDPGLGLRLIYFSYDVKMKEKGDIPEGYSVSREKKERFSLILESASTNQTSMYLCASSPGTSSREQYFGPGTRLTVT.

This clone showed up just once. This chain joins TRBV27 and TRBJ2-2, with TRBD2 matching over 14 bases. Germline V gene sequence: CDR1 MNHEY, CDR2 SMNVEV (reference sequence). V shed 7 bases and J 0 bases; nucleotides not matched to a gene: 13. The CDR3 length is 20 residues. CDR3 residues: CASILRLAGGPSPNTGELFF. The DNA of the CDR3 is TGTGCCAGCATCCTTAGACTAGCGGGAGGGCCATCTCCGAACACCGGGGAGCTGTTTTTT.

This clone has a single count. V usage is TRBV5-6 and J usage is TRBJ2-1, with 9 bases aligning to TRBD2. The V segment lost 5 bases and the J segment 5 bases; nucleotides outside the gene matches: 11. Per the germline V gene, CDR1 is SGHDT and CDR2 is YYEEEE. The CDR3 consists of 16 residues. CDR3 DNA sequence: TGTGCCAGCAGTTTGACTAGCGGAAACATAAACAATGAGCAGTTCTTC. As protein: CASSLTSGNINNEQFF.

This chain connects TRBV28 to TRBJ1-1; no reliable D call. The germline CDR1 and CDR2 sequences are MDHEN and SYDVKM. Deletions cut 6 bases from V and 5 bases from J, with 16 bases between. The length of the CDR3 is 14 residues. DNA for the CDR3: TGTGCCAGCAGCCTATTGTGGCCTCCAACTGAAGCTTTCTTT. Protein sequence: CASSLLWPPTEAFF.

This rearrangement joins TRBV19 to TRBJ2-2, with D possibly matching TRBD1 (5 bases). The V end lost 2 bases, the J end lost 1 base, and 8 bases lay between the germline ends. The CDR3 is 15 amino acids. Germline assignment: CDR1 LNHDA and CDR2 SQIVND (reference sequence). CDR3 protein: CASSIFGQNTGELFF. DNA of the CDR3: TGTGCCAGTAGTATATTCGGACAGAACACCGGGGAGCTGTTTTTT.

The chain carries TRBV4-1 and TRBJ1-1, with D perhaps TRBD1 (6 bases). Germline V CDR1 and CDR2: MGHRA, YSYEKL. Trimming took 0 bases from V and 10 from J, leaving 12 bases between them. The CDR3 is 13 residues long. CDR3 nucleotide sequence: TGCGCCAGCAGCCAAGATGAGAGGGGGGGAGCTTTCTTT. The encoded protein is CASSQDERGGAFF.

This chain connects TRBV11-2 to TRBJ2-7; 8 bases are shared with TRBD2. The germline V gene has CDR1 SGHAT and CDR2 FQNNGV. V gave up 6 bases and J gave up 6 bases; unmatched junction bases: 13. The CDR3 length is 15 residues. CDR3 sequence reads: CASSQFGLAGREQYF. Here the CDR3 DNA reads TGTGCCAGCAGTCAATTCGGACTAGCCGGTCGCGAGCAGTACTTC.

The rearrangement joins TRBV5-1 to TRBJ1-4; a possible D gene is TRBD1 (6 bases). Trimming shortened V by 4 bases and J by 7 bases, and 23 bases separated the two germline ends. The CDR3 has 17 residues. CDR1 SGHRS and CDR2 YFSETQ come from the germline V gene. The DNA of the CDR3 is TGCGCCAGCAGCCAAACTGTAAACAGGGATCCAGGTGAAAAACTGTTTTTT. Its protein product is CASSQTVNRDPGEKLFF. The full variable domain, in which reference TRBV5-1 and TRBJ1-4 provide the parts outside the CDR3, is KAGVTQTPRYLIKTRGQQVTLSCSPISGHRSVSWYQQTPGQGLQFLFEYFSETQRNKGNFPGRFSGRQFSNSRSEMNVSTLELGDSALYLCASSQTVNRDPGEKLFFGSGTQLSVL.

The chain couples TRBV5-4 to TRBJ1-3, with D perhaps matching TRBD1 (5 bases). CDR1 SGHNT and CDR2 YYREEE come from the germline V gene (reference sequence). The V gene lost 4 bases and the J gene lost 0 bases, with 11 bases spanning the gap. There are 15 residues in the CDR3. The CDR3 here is CASSEGASSGNTIYF. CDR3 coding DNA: TGTGCCAGCAGCGAAGGGGCAAGCTCTGGAAACACCATATATTTT.

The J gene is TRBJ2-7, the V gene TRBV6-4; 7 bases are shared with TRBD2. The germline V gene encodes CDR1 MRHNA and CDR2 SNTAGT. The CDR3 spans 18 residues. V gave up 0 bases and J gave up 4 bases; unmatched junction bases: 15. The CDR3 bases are TGTGCCAGCAGTGACTCGATAGGATTGGCGGGAGTCTCTTACGAGCAGTACTTC. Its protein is CASSDSIGLAGVSYEQYF.

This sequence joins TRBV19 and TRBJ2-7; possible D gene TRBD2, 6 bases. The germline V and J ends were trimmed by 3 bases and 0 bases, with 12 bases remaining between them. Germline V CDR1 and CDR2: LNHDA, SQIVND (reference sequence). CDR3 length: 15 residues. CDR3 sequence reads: CASSMGGSSSYEQYF. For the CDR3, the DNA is TGTGCCAGTAGTATGGGGGGATCTAGCTCCTACGAGCAGTACTTC.

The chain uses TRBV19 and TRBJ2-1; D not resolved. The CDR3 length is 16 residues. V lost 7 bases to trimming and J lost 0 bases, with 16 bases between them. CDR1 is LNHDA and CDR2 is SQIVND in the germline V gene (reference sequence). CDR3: CASNQRMGNSYNEQFF. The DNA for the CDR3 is TGTGCCAGTAACCAGAGGATGGGGAACTCCTACAATGAGCAGTTCTTC.

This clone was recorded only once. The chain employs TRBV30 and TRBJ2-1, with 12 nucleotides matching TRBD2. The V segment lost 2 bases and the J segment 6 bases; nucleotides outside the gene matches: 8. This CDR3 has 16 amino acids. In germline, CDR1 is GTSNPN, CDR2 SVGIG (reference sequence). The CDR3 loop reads CAWSNSTSGGSNEQFF. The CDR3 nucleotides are TGTGCCTGGAGTAACTCTACTAGCGGGGGGTCCAATGAGCAGTTCTTC.

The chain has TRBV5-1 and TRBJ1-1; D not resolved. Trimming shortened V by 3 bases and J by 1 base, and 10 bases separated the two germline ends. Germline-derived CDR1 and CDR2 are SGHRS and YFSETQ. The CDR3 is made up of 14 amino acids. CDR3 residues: CASSSGIANTEAFF. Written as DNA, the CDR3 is TGCGCCAGCAGCTCAGGTATTGCGAACACTGAAGCTTTCTTT.

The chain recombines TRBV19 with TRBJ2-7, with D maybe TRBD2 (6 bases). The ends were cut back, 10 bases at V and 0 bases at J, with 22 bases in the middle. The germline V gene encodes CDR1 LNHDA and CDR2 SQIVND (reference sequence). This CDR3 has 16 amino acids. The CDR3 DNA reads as TGTGCCACCGCGGAGTGGGGCACCGGGAGCTCCTACGAGCAGTACTTC. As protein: CATAEWGTGSSYEQYF.

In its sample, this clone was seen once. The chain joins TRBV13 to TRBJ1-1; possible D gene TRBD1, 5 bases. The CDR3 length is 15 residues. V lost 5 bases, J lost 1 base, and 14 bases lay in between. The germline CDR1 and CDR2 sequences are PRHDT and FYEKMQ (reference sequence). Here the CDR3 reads CASSQKTGANTEAFF. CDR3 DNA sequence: TGTGCCAGCAGCCAGAAAACCGGGGCGAACACTGAAGCTTTCTTT.

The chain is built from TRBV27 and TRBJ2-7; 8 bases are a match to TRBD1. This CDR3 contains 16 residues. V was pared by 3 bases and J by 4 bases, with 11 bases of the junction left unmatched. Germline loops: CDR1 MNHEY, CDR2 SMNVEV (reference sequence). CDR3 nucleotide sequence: TGTGCCAGCAGTTTGTCCCGGGGACAGGTTATTTACGAGCAGTACTTC. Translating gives CASSLSRGQVIYEQYF.

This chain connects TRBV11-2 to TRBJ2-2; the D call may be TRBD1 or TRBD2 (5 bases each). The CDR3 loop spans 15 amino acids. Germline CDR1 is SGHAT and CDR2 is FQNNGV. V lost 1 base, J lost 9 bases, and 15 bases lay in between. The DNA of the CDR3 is TGTGCCAGCAGCTTAGGAGGGGCGGAAATGAGGGAGCTGTTTTTT. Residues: CASSLGGAEMRELFF.

The CDR3 loop reads CASSRGFGYTF. As DNA, the CDR3 is TGTGCCAGCAGTCGGGGGTTTGGCTACACCTTC. The chain combines TRBV6-5 with TRBJ1-2, with TRBD1 as a possible D gene (5 bases). Between the trimmed V and J ends, which lost 5 bases and 7 bases, there was a span of 8 bases. Germline lookup yields CDR1 MNHEY and CDR2 SVGAGI. The CDR3 consists of 11 residues.

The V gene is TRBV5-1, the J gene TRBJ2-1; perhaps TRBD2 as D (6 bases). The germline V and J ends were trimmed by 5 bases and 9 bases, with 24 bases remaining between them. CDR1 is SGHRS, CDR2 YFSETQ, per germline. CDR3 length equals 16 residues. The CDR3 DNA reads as TGCGCCAGCAGTTCGGGGACTGGAATGACACCCAGTGAGCAGTTCTTC. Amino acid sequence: CASSSGTGMTPSEQFF.

CDR3 coding DNA: TGTGCCAGCAGTATAACACAGACTTCCAACACTGAAGCTTTCTTT. This gives the protein CASSITQTSNTEAFF. This rearrangement joins TRBV28 to TRBJ1-1; D is undetermined. The germline V gene has CDR1 MDHEN and CDR2 SYDVKM. The CDR3 runs 15 residues. With 5 bases removed from V and 2 bases from J, the gap between germline ends came to 15 bases.

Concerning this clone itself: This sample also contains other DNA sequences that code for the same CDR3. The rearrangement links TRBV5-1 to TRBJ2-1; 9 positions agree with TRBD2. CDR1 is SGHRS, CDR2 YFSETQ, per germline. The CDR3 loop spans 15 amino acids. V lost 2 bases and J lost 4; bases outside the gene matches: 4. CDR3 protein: CASSFSSGAYNEQFF. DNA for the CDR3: TGCGCCAGCAGCTTTTCTAGCGGGGCATACAATGAGCAGTTCTTC.

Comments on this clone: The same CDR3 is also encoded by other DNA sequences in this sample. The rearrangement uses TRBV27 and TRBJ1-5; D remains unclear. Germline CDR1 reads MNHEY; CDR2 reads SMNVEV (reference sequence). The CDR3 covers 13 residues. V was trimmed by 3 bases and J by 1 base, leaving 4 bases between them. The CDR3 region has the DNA TGTGCCAGCAGTTTTAGGAGCAATCAGCCCCAGCATTTT. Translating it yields CASSFRSNQPQHF.

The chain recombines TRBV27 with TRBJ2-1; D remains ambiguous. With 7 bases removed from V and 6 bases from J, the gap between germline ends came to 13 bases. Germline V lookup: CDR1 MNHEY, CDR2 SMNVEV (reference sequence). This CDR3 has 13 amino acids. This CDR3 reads CASMFVASNEQFF. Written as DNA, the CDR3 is TGTGCCAGCATGTTCGTAGCTTCCAATGAGCAGTTCTTC.